This is a list of T cell receptor beta chains from one sample in a study of T cell changes during pregnancy in multiple sclerosis. TCRdb keeps only in-frame clones here, not all; method: immunoSEQ multiplex PCR. The repertoire has about 84,000 clones, about 94% of them found once; the top ten carry 0.95% to 1%. The specimen was peripheral blood, collected in the second trimester of pregnancy. The source of these receptors is a female donor in good health, enrolled as a control in a pregnancy study. Both conserved end residues are part of each CDR3. A D gene is named only where the DNA matches it firmly. Part of the rows lack a size; the others show once, few, many or a class for expanded clones.

TRBJ1-4 NA TRBV6-1 NA CASSSQNKLFF TGTGCCAGCAGTTCACAAAACAAACTGTTTTTT
TRBJ2-3 TRBD2 TRBV10-3 NA CAISEGLAGTDTQYF TGTGCCATCAGTGAGGGACTAGCGGGAACAGATACGCAGTATTTT
TRBJ2-1 NA TRBV7-2 NA CASTLSGSSYNEQFF TGTGCCAGCACCCTAAGCGGAAGCTCCTACAATGAGCAGTTCTTC
TRBJ2-4 NA TRBV7-5 NA CVRSLGLGTGRHIQYF TGTGTCAGAAGCTTAGGACTCGGGACAGGGAGACACATTCAGTACTTC
TRBJ2-3 TRBD1 TRBV6-1 NA CASDTGVDTQYF TGTGCCAGCGATACAGGGGTGGATACGCAGTATTTT
TRBJ2-5 TRBD2 TRBV5-1 once CASSQAGVGETQYF TGCGCCAGCAGCCAAGCGGGAGTGGGAGAGACCCAGTACTTC
TRBJ2-3 TRBD2 TRBV2 NA CASSLGLAGELDTQYF TGTGCCAGCAGCTTAGGACTAGCGGGAGAGCTGGATACGCAGTATTTT
TRBJ2-1 TRBD2 TRBV2 NA CASSRDYNNEQFF TGTGCCAGCTCCCGGGACTATAACAATGAGCAGTTCTTC
TRBJ2-5 TRBD2 TRBV5-5 NA CASSSRTSGRETQYF TGTGCCAGCAGCTCTAGGACTAGCGGAAGGGAGACCCAGTACTTC
TRBJ2-7 TRBD1 TRBV18 NA CASSGQRNEQYF TGTGCCAGCTCGGGACAGAGGAACGAGCAGTACTTC
TRBJ2-7 TRBD1 TRBV4-2 NA CASSQEDRGREQYF TGTGCCAGCAGCCAGGAGGACAGGGGTCGCGAGCAGTACTTC
TRBJ2-6 NA TRBV28 NA CASVGQIISGANVLTF TGTGCCAGTGTAGGACAGATAATCTCTGGGGCCAACGTCCTGACTTTC
TRBJ2-1 TRBD2 TRBV28 NA CASTLSGVPEGEQFF TGTGCCAGCACCTTAAGCGGGGTACCTGAGGGTGAGCAGTTCTTC
TRBJ1-1 TRBD1 TRBV6-5 once CASSRTGGWNTEAFF TGTGCCAGCAGTAGAACAGGGGGTTGGAACACTGAAGCTTTCTTT
TRBJ1-5 NA TRBV19 NA CASSLGGRNQPQHF TGTGCCAGTAGCCTGGGGGGACGCAATCAGCCCCAGCATTTT
TRBJ1-3 NA TRBV5-8 NA CASSLEGVVTIYF TGTGCCAGCAGCTTGGAAGGGGTGGTCACCATATATTTT
TRBJ1-2 NA TRBV2 NA CASSTNNRAGYTF TGTGCCAGCAGCACAAACAACAGGGCTGGCTACACCTTC
TRBJ1-4 TRBD1 TRBV5-4 few CASSLQGVDEKLFF TGTGCCAGCAGCTTACAGGGGGTGGATGAAAAACTGTTTTTT
TRBJ2-7 NA TRBV28 once CASKKDSGFYEQYF TGTGCCAGCAAGAAGGACAGTGGATTCTACGAGCAGTACTTC
TRBJ1-1 NA TRBV21-1 NA CASSIFTGCTEAFF TGTGCCAGCAGCATATTCACAGGGTGCACTGAAGCTTTCTTT
TRBJ2-1 TRBD2 TRBV5-4 NA CASSLGGGRSDNEQFF TGTGCCAGCAGCTTGGGAGGCGGGAGATCTGACAATGAGCAGTTCTTC
TRBJ2-1 NA TRBV6-1 NA CASSELGRVYVVSNEQFF TGTGCCAGCAGTGAACTCGGCAGGGTCTACGTAGTAAGCAATGAGCAGTTCTTC
TRBJ2-1 NA TRBV28 NA CASSLRGAYNEQFF TGTGCCAGCAGTCTGCGCGGGGCTTACAATGAGCAGTTCTTC
TRBJ2-2 NA TRBV5-5 NA CASSLGQYTGELFF TGTGCCAGCAGCTTGGGACAGTACACCGGGGAGCTGTTTTTT
TRBJ2-5 NA TRBV19 NA CASSIRRYQETQYF TGTGCCAGTAGTATAAGGCGGTACCAAGAGACCCAGTACTTC
TRBJ2-5 NA TRBV20-1 NA CSSGRETQYF TGCAGTTCAGGGAGGGAGACCCAGTACTTC
TRBJ1-6 TRBD1 TRBV5-4 NA CASSDQTGWHSPLHF TGTGCCAGCAGCGATCAGACAGGGTGGCATTCACCCCTCCACTTT
TRBJ2-1 NA TRBV4-1 few CASSEVDILSYNEQFF TGCGCCAGCAGCGAAGTCGACATCCTCTCCTACAATGAGCAGTTCTTC
TRBJ2-7 TRBD1 TRBV2 NA CATSRDSRSPFHF TGTGCCACTTCTCGGGACAGCCGAAGTCCGTTTCACTTC
TRBJ2-7 TRBD2 TRBV27 NA CASSKTSGSLPPYEQYF TGTGCCAGCAGTAAGACTAGCGGGAGTCTCCCCCCTTACGAGCAGTACTTC
TRBJ2-1 TRBD2 TRBV5-6 NA CASSLAAGGYNEQFF TGTGCCAGCAGCTTGGCTGCCGGGGGGTACAATGAGCAGTTCTTC
TRBJ2-5 NA TRBV5-5 NA CASSLNRGGETQYF TGTGCCAGCAGCTTGAACAGGGGGGGAGAGACCCAGTACTTC
TRBJ2-7 NA TRBV2 once CASSEESSLYEQYF TGTGCCAGCAGTGAAGAGTCTAGTCTCTACGAGCAGTACTTC
TRBJ2-3 TRBD2 TRBV6-1 NA CASGSGSVSADTQYF TGTGCCAGCGGGAGCGGGAGTGTTTCTGCAGATACGCAGTATTTT
TRBJ2-3 TRBD2 TRBV5-1 once CASSLEAGGGTDTQYF TGCGCCAGCAGCTTGGAGGCGGGAGGGGGGACAGATACGCAGTATTTT
TRBJ1-5 NA TRBV21-1 NA CASSRTGEGFNRPQHF TGTGCCAGCAGCCGGACGGGTGAGGGTTTTAATCGACCCCAGCATTTT
TRBJ2-7 TRBD2 TRBV5-1 NA CASSLGLAGVSYEQYF TGCGCCAGCAGCTTAGGACTAGCGGGAGTATCCTACGAGCAGTACTTC
TRBJ1-5 NA TRBV11-2 NA CASSLETGPQHF TGTGCCAGCAGCTTAGAAACAGGGCCCCAGCATTTT
TRBJ2-5 TRBD1 TRBV5-1 NA CASSWTGDETQYF TGCGCCAGCAGCTGGACAGGGGACGAGACCCAGTACTTC
TRBJ2-3 NA TRBV2 NA CASARGAMGDTDTQYF TGTGCCAGTGCCAGGGGGGCCATGGGCGACACAGATACGCAGTATTTT
TRBJ1-2 NA TRBV4-1 NA CASRAAARAGANYGYTF TGCGCCAGCAGGGCCGCCGCGAGGGCAGGGGCCAACTATGGCTACACCTTC
TRBJ2-5 TRBD2 TRBV7-8 NA CASSLALGGGETQYF TGTGCCAGCAGCTTAGCGTTGGGCGGGGGAGAGACCCAGTACTTC
TRBJ1-2 NA TRBV4-1 once CASSQDSTGPTYGYTF TGCGCCAGCAGCCAAGATTCTACAGGGCCTACTTATGGCTACACCTTC
TRBJ2-7 TRBD2 TRBV6-4 NA CASSDFTSGRGSYEQYF TGTGCCAGCAGTGACTTTACTAGCGGGAGGGGGAGCTACGAGCAGTACTTC
TRBJ1-4 NA TRBV10-3 few CAISESRGGGEKLFF TGTGCCATCAGTGAGTCGAGGGGAGGGGGTGAAAAACTGTTTTTT
TRBJ2-7 NA TRBV5-1 NA CASSPGTTTRGEQYF TGCGCCAGCAGCCCAGGGACAACTACAAGGGGCGAGCAGTACTTC
TRBJ1-1 NA TRBV6-1 NA CASRYRQREAFF TGTGCCAGCAGGTACAGACAACGGGAAGCTTTCTTT
TRBJ2-2 TRBD1 TRBV7-9 once CASSLGGQGRTGELFF TGTGCCAGCAGCTTAGGGGGACAGGGCCGCACCGGGGAGCTGTTTTTT
TRBJ2-7 TRBD2 TRBV5-1 NA CASSLGSGGQNQQYF TGCGCCAGCAGCTTGGGTAGCGGGGGCCAAAACCAGCAGTACTTC